This T cell receptor beta chain comes out of a study of T cells in Graves' hyperthyroidism and ophthalmopathy. Diagnostic assessment was based on clinical symptoms, serum thyroxine and TRAb, thyroid ultrasound and orbital computed tomography. The PBMCs had their origin in 10 ml of fresh peripheral blood. The CDR3 has 14 residues. The germline V gene encodes CDR1 SGHTA and CDR2 FQGTGA. The V end was cut by 1 base, the J end by 4 bases, with 10 bases between. Amplified regions were TCR beta CDR3 sequences from RNA transcripts. The HTBI primer set was used in a first-round RT-PCR of the TCR CDR3. TCRdb reprocessed the multiplex PCR reads with MiXCR, giving one entry per CDR3 protein. The table lists about 530,000 distinct CDR3 sequences, approximately 17% of them singletons, with roughly 18% in the top ten. Notes on the study in general: Most expanded thyroid clonotypes above 0.001 also appeared in blood.

Worth noting for this clonotype: Its specificity is not known.

The source is a woman aged 18-29 years with Graves' ophthalmopathy. Source material: blood. The rearrangement joins TRBV7-3 to TRBJ1-2; D might be TRBD1 (5 bases). As DNA, the CDR3 is TGTGCCAGCAGCTTAATTCCAGGGCGCTATGGCTACACCTTC. The encoded protein is CASSLIPGRYGYTF.